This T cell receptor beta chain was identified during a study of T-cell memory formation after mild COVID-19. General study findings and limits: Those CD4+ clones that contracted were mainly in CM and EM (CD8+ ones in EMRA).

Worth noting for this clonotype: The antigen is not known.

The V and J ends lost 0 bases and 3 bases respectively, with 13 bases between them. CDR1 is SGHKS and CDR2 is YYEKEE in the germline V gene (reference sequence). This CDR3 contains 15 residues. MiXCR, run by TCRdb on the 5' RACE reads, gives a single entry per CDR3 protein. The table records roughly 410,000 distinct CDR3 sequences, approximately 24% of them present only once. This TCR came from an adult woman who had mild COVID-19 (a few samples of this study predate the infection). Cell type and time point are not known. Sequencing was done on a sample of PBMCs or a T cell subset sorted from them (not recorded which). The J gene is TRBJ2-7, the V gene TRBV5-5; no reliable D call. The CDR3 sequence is CASSLGAGNDYEQYF. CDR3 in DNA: TGTGCCAGCAGCTTGGGGGCAGGCAACGACTACGAGCAGTACTTC.